Presented here are 4 T cell receptor beta chains from one specimen sequenced in a study of CD8+CD57+ T cells in acquired aplastic anemia. Researchers used genomic DNA as the template to profile TCR beta VDJ and CDR3. Via MiXCR, TCRdb re-called the reads, giving one row per CDR3 protein. The sample shows 250,000 or so distinct CDR3 sequences, approximately 45% of them seen only once. Previously, flow cytometry had revealed CD8+CD57+ cell expansion in the patients chosen for sequencing. Sequenced input: sorted CD4+, CD8+, or CD8+CD57+ T cells (not recorded which) from PBMCs. The source is a human donor with aplastic anemia.

This clonotype was observed many times. The V call is TRBV9, the J call TRBJ2-2; D is undetermined. Germline CDR1 is SGDLS and CDR2 is YYNGEE. The CDR3 runs 12 residues. Trimming removed 0 bases at V and 8 bases at J, with 5 bases between. CDR3 residues: CASSVGGGELFF. CDR3 sequence (DNA): TGTGCCAGCAGCGTAGGGGGTGGGGAGCTGTTTTTT.

In this sample, this clonotype turned up many times. The chain uses TRBV2 and TRBJ1-1; D is undetermined. From germline, CDR1 is SNHLY and CDR2 FYNNEI. The CDR3 loop spans 11 amino acids. Trimming pared 9 bases from V and 10 bases from J, leaving 15 bases between. The CDR3 nucleotides read TGTGCCAGGAATATAGGTATTGGAGCTTTCTTT. Protein: CARNIGIGAFF.

This chain uses TRBV7-8 with TRBJ1-2; D may be TRBD1 (6 bases). V was clipped by 5 bases and J by 10 bases, with 14 bases between them. In germline, CDR1 is SGHVS, CDR2 FQNEAQ. The CDR3 runs 12 residues. CDR3 sequence reads: CASSLSGDDYTF. The CDR3 DNA sequence: TGTGCCAGCAGCCTATCAGGGGATGACTACACCTTC. The entire variable domain, with the rest obtained from reference TRBV7-8 and TRBJ1-2, is as follows: GAGVSQSPRYKVAKRGQDVALRCDPISGHVSLFWYQQALGQGPEFLTYFQNEAQLDKSGLPSDRFFAERPEGSVSTLKIQRTQQEDSAVYLCASSLSGDDYTFGSGTRLTVV.

Worth noting for this clonotype: This may be a read error: a much more frequent sequence differs by one nucleotide. The chain combines TRBV2 with TRBJ2-7, with 9 positions matching TRBD1. The CDR3 totals 15 residues. The germline gives CDR1 SNHLY, CDR2 FYNNEI. The CDR3 DNA follows: TGTGCCAGCAGCTTAGGCGACAGGGGGTCCTACGGGCAGTACTTC. This encodes CASSLGDRGSYGQYF.